The T cell receptor beta chain under discussion was sequenced for a study of cytomegalovirus exposure and HLA in healthy donors. General observations from the study: Relative to equally common others, HLA-associated TCR beta chains showed greater clonal expansion in a later analysis.

This clone was counted a single time. Its antigen is undetermined. The primer mix had 60 Vbeta and 13 Jbeta primers. Method: immunoSEQ multiplex PCR; TCRdb's copy keeps in-frame clones and lacks some. Of 190,000 or so clones listed, 80% were seen once; the top ten hold under 0.75%. The germline gives CDR1 SEHNR, CDR2 FQNEAQ (reference sequence). The CDR3 contains 15 residues. The ends were cut back, 4 bases at V and 0 bases at J, with 13 bases in the middle. This TCR was sampled from a boy younger than 18 in good health and CMV-seronegative. The source material was PBMCs. The chain has TRBV7-9 and TRBJ2-7, with D possibly matching TRBD2 (6 bases). This chain's CDR3 is CASSSPGLSSYEQYF. The CDR3 DNA follows: TGTGCCAGCAGCTCTCCGGGACTTTCCTCCTACGAGCAGTACTTC.